These 2 T cell receptor beta chains came from one sample sequenced in a study of T cell repertoires in cytomegalovirus infection. A single record per CDR3 protein comes from TCRdb applying MiXCR to the reads. The data hold around 490,000 distinct CDR3 sequences, with 26% observed a single time. Specimen: PBMCs. The receptor set was obtained from a human donor in good health (CMV status not recorded). Some clones in this sample may be carry-over from other donors' samples.

Many counts were recorded for this clonotype. This chain connects TRBV7-2 to TRBJ2-4; 10 bases are a match to TRBD2. Per germline, CDR1 SGHTA and CDR2 FQGNSA. Trimming at V came to 2 bases and at J to 0 bases, leaving 7 bases not matched to a gene. This CDR3 comprises 18 residues. CDR3 sequence: CASSLFIAGGVAKNIQYF. The CDR3 DNA reads TGTGCCAGCAGCTTATTCATAGCGGGAGGCGTAGCCAAAAACATTCAGTACTTC.

This clonotype was seen repeatedly, ten times or more. This chain links TRBV11-2 with TRBJ2-2; perhaps D is TRBD1 or TRBD2 (6 bases each). With 5 bases removed from V and 10 bases from J, the gap between germline ends came to 14 bases. The CDR3 contains 13 residues. From germline, CDR1 is SGHAT and CDR2 FQNNGV. The CDR3 coding sequence is TGTGCCAGCAGCGGGGGGCTTAATTTGGAGCTGTTTTTT. This sequence encodes CASSGGLNLELFF.